This TCR beta chain stems from a study of T cells in Graves' hyperthyroidism and ophthalmopathy. Stable Graves' hyperthyroidism meant no ophthalmopathy progression within 18 months. Study-wide findings and caveats: In simple terms, a model built on 13 V-J features told ophthalmopathy apart from stable hyperthyroidism.

Template material for amplifying TCR beta CDR3 regions consisted of RNA transcripts. HTBI primers were used for first-round RT-PCR of the TCR CDR3. TCRdb recomputed calls from the multiplex PCR reads with MiXCR, one row per CDR3 protein. The sample lists around 190,000 distinct CDR3 sequences, about 17% occurring once. Ten or more counts support this clonotype. Antigen: not known. The germline gives CDR1 LNHNV, CDR2 YYDKDF (reference sequence). The V end was cut by 0 bases, the J end by 0 bases, with 9 bases between. The CDR3 contains 16 residues. The receptor's source is a woman in her forties or fifties with Graves' hyperthyroidism. This chain connects TRBV15 to TRBJ1-5; D uncertain. Sequences were obtained from blood. CDR3 nucleotide sequence: TGTGCCACCAGCAGAGAGGCTCCCGATAGCAATCAGCCCCAGCATTTT. It is translated as CATSREAPDSNQPQHF.